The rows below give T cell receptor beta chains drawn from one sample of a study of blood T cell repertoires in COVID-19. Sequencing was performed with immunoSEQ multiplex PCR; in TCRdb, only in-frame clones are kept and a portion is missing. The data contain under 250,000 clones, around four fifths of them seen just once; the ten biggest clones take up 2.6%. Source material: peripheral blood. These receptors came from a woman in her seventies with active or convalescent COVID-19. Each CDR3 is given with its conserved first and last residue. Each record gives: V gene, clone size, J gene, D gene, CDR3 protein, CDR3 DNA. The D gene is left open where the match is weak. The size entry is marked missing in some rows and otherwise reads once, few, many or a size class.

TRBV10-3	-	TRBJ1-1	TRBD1	CAISEPIRGGGREYTEAFF	TGTGCCATCAGTGAGCCCATTCGAGGGGGCGGGAGGGAGTACACTGAAGCTTTCTTT
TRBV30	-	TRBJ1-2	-	CAWSGGSPYGYTF	TGTGCCTGGAGTGGCGGGTCCCCCTATGGCTACACCTTC
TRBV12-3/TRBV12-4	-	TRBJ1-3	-	CASSRTRNTIYF	TGTGCCAGCAGCCGCACTAGAAACACCATATATTTT
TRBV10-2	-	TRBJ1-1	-	CASRQGVNTEAFF	TGCGCCAGCAGGCAAGGGGTGAACACTGAAGCTTTCTTT
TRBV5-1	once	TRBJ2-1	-	CASSLASGEDEQFF	TGCGCCAGCAGCTTGGCCTCAGGGGAAGACGAGCAGTTCTTC
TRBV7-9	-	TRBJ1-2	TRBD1	CASSLAGGADGYTF	TGTGCCAGCAGCTTGGCAGGGGGCGCGGATGGCTACACCTTC
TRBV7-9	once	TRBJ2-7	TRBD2	CASSLGAGRASVNEQYF	TGTGCCAGCAGCTTAGGGGCCGGGAGGGCCTCGGTCAACGAGCAGTACTTC
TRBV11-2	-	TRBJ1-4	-	CASSLGPGGEKLFF	TGTGCCAGCAGCTTAGGTCCGGGGGGTGAAAAACTGTTTTTT
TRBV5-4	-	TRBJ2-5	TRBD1	CASTKGGEGDKTQYF	TGTGCCAGCACCAAAGGGGGCGAGGGGGATAAGACCCAGTACTTC
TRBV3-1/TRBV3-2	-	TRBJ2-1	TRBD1	CASSHPPDRGYDEQFF	TGTGCCAGCAGCCATCCCCCGGACAGGGGGTACGATGAGCAGTTCTTC
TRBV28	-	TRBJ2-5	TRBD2	CASSESGLAEEMETQYF	TGTGCCAGCAGTGAATCGGGACTAGCGGAAGAGATGGAGACCCAGTACTTC
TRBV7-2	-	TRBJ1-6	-	CASSLWEGGSPLHF	TGTGCCAGCAGCTTATGGGAGGGAGGATCACCCCTCCACTTT
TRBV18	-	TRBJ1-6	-	CASSPLPLSAGDSPLHF	TGTGCCAGCTCCCCACTACCGTTGAGTGCCGGAGATTCACCCCTCCACTTT
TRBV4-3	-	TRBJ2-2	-	CASSQDWGHLSNTGELFF	TGCGCCAGCAGCCAAGATTGGGGACACCTATCGAACACCGGGGAGCTGTTTTTT
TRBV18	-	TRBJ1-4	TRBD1	CASSLGTDRGEKLFF	TGTGCCAGCTCACTCGGGACAGATCGGGGTGAAAAACTGTTTTTT
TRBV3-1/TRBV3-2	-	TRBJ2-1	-	CASSQVQGEQFF	TGTGCCAGCAGCCAAGTACAGGGTGAGCAGTTCTTC
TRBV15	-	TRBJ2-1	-	CATRGDLYSYNEQFF	TGTGCCACCAGGGGAGATCTTTACTCCTACAATGAGCAGTTCTTC
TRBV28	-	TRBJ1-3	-	CASSSVNTIYF	TGTGCCAGCAGTTCGGTAAACACCATATATTTT
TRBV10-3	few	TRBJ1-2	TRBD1	CAIMGQGYGYTF	TGTGCCATCATGGGACAGGGCTATGGCTACACCTTC
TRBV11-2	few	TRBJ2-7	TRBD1	CASSADRGRGATYEQYF	TGTGCCAGCAGCGCGGACAGGGGGCGGGGGGCGACCTACGAGCAGTACTTC
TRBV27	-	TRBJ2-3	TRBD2	CASSLAGGTDTQYF	TGTGCCAGCAGTCTAGCGGGGGGCACAGATACGCAGTATTTT
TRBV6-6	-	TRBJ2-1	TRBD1	CASSYRQGAYNEQFF	TGTGCCAGCAGTTACCGGCAGGGGGCTTACAATGAGCAGTTCTTC
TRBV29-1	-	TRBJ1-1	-	CSVALPNTEAFF	TGCAGCGTTGCTCTCCCGAACACTGAAGCTTTCTTT
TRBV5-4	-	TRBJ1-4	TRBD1	CASSPSGTGGEEKLFF	TGTGCCAGCAGCCCCTCGGGGACAGGGGGCGAAGAAAAACTGTTTTTT
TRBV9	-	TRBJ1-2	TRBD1	CASSVDRGGYGYTF	TGTGCCAGCAGCGTAGACAGGGGCGGCTATGGCTACACCTTC
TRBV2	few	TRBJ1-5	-	CASSERAGDQPQHF	TGTGCCAGCAGTGAAAGGGCGGGGGACCAGCCCCAGCATTTT
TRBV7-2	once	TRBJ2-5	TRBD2	CASSPWTSGRAETQYF	TGTGCCAGCAGCCCCTGGACTAGCGGGAGGGCGGAGACCCAGTACTTC
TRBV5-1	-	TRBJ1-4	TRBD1	CASSGDRVEKLFF	TGCGCCAGCAGCGGCGACAGGGTTGAAAAACTGTTTTTT
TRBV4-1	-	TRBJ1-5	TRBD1	CASSHWTGGRSNQPQHF	TGCGCCAGCAGCCACTGGACAGGGGGCCGGAGCAATCAGCCCCAGCATTTT
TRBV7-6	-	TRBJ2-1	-	CASSFWSDNEQFF	TGTGCCAGCAGCTTTTGGAGCGACAATGAGCAGTTCTTC
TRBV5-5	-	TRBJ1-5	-	CASSLEHSNQPQHF	TGTGCCAGCAGCTTGGAACATAGCAATCAGCCCCAGCATTTT
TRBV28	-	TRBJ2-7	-	CASSSPGGVTYEQYF	TGTGCCAGCAGTTCACCGGGCGGGGTCACCTACGAGCAGTACTTC
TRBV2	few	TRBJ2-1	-	CASIGSARGDYNEQFF	TGTGCCAGCATAGGGTCCGCTCGCGGGGATTACAATGAGCAGTTCTTC
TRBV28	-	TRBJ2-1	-	CASSLTSNEQFF	TGTGCCAGCAGTCTCACATCCAATGAGCAGTTCTTC
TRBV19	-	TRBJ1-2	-	CASSIGGGYGYTF	TGTGCCAGTAGTATAGGCGGGGGCTATGGCTACACCTTC
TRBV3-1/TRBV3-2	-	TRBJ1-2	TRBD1	CASSPGTAIYGYTF	TGTGCCAGCAGCCCCGGGACAGCGATCTATGGCTACACCTTC
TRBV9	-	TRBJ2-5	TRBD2	CASSVNSGAQETQYF	TGTGCCAGCAGCGTAAATAGCGGGGCCCAAGAGACCCAGTACTTC
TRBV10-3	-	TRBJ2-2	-	CAISVTEGAGELFF	TGTGCCATCAGCGTGACAGAGGGGGCCGGGGAGCTGTTTTTT
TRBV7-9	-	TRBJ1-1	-	CASSPRVGGTEAFF	TGTGCCAGCAGCCCCCGGGTCGGCGGCACTGAAGCTTTCTTT
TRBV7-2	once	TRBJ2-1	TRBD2	CASSWTSLTGGWQFF	TGTGCCAGCAGCTGGACTAGCTTAACGGGCGGTTGGCAGTTCTTC
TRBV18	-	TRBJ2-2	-	CASSPRAANTGELFF	TGTGCCAGCTCACCAAGAGCGGCGAACACCGGGGAGCTGTTTTTT
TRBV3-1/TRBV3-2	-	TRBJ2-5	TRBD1	CASSLGQGPYQETQYF	TGTGCCAGCAGCCTCGGACAGGGTCCGTACCAAGAGACCCAGTACTTC
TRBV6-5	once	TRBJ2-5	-	CASSPRDTEGTQYF	TGTGCCAGCAGTCCCCGGGACACCGAAGGGACCCAGTACTTC
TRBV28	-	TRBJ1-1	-	CASASARAFF	TGTGCCAGCGCAAGCGCCCGAGCTTTCTTT
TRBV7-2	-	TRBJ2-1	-	CASSLTRDSHEQFF	TGTGCCAGCAGCTTAACGCGGGATTCTCATGAGCAGTTCTTC
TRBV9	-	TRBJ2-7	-	CASSAAGTLAREQYF	TGTGCCAGCAGCGCGGCAGGGACTCTTGCCCGCGAGCAGTACTTC
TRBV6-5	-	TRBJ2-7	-	CASSSLGLATREQYF	TGTGCCAGCAGTTCCCTTGGATTAGCGACCCGTGAGCAGTACTTC
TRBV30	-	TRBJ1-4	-	CAWSQGYEKLFF	TGTGCCTGGAGCCAGGGCTATGAAAAACTGTTTTTT
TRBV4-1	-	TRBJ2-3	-	CASSPYTTSDTDTQYF	TGCGCCAGCAGCCCGTATACTACATCAGACACAGATACGCAGTATTTT
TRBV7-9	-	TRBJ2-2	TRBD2	CASSFGGASTGELFF	TGTGCCAGCAGCTTCGGGGGGGCCTCCACCGGGGAGCTGTTTTTT
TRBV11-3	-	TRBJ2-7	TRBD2	CASSPTSGSHEQYF	TGTGCCAGCAGCCCTACCAGCGGGAGCCACGAGCAGTACTTC
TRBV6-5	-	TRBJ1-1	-	CASKRMNTEAFF	TGTGCCAGTAAGAGAATGAACACTGAAGCTTTCTTT
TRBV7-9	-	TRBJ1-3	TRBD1	CASSLTGGSGNTIYF	TGTGCCAGCAGCCTGACAGGGGGCTCTGGAAACACCATATATTTT